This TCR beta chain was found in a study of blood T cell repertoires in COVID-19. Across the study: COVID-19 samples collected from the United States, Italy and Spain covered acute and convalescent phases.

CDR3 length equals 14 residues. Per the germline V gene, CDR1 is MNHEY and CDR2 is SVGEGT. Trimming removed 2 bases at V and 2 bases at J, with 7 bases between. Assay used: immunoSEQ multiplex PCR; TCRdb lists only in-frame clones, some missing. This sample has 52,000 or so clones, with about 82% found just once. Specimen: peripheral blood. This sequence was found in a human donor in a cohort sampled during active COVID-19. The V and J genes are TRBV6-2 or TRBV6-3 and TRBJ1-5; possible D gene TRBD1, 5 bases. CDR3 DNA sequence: TGTGCCAGCAGTTACCTAGGGGGCAATCAGCCCCAGCATTTT. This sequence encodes CASSYLGGNQPQHF.